What follows are 21 T cell receptor beta chains derived from one specimen sequenced in a study of a mutant IDH1 vaccine in newly diagnosed glioma. The table came from immunoSEQ multiplex PCR; TCRdb's copy has only in-frame clones and leaves some out. The sample consists of roughly 50,000 clones, roughly 80% of them appearing once. Noted time point: baseline, week 1 (first vaccination visit). The treatment here: pre-vaccination baseline after standard-of-care therapy. The starting material was PBMCs, obtained from a glioma patient treated with radiotherapy, temozolomide or both. The receptors come from a man younger than 35 with glioma.

The CDR3 bases are TGCGCCAGCAGCTTGGGAAGCGTCAGGCCGAACACTGAAGCTTTCTTT. It encodes CASSLGSVRPNTEAFF. The chain recombines TRBV5-1 with TRBJ1-1; D remains ambiguous. Trimming removed 0 bases at V and 1 base at J, with 13 bases between. The length of the CDR3 is 16 residues. Germline V lookup: CDR1 SGHRS, CDR2 YFSETQ.

The J gene is TRBJ1-3, the V gene TRBV7-2; 7 nucleotides match TRBD1. In germline, CDR1 is SGHTA, CDR2 FQGNSA. The CDR3 totals 15 residues. The V and J ends lost 6 bases and 0 bases, in that order; junction bases with no gene match: 5. CDR3 nucleotide sequence: TGTGCCAGCAGAGGACAGGCCACCTCTGGAAACACCATATATTTT. Encoded protein: CASRGQATSGNTIYF.

The chain has TRBV30 and TRBJ2-7, with D uncertain. This CDR3 is 11 amino acids long. Germline-derived CDR1 and CDR2 are GTSNPN and SVGIG (reference sequence). V was clipped by 7 bases and J by 0 bases, with 7 bases between them. The chain's CDR3 is CAFTSSYEQYF. In DNA, the CDR3 is TGTGCCTTTACCTCCTCCTACGAGCAGTACTTC.

CDR3 bases: TGTGCCAGTACCACCAGAAAGGGACTCGGCCCTGAAGCTTTCTTT. It specifies CASTTRKGLGPEAFF. The gene calls are TRBV19 and TRBJ1-1, with D perhaps matching TRBD1 (5 bases). Per germline, CDR1 LNHDA and CDR2 SQIVND (reference sequence). V lost 7 bases to trimming and J lost 6 bases, with 21 bases between them. This CDR3 has 15 residues. Combining the CDR3 with reference TRBV19 and TRBJ1-1 gives the whole variable domain DGGITQSPKYLFRKEGQNVTLSCEQNLNHDAMYWYRQDPGQGLRLIYYSQIVNDFQKGDIAEGYSVSREKKESFPLTVTSAQKNPTAFYLCASTTRKGLGPEAFFGQGTRLTVV.

The rearrangement links TRBV4-1 to TRBJ2-7; tentatively, D is TRBD2 (5 bases). The V gene lost 1 base and the J gene lost 1 base, with 11 bases spanning the gap. In germline, CDR1 is MGHRA, CDR2 YSYEKL. The CDR3 is 15 residues long. The CDR3 DNA is TGCGCCAGCAGCCAAGTGGCCCGAGGGTCCTACGAGCAGTACTTC. This sequence encodes CASSQVARGSYEQYF.

This clone was counted a single time. The genes are TRBV6-6 and TRBJ1-4, with TRBD1 identical over 9 bases. This CDR3 region has 14 residues. Germline V gives CDR1 MNHNY, CDR2 SVGAGI (reference sequence). After removal of 6 bases from V and 7 bases from J, the junction contained 6 bases not matched to a gene. CDR3 sequence reads: CASSRQGEGEKLFF. The DNA for the CDR3 is TGTGCCAGCAGCCGACAGGGGGAGGGTGAAAAACTGTTTTTT.

The chain joins TRBV6-6 to TRBJ1-1; the D is unclear. The CDR3 runs 13 residues. Trimming removed 6 bases at V and 3 bases at J, with 11 bases between. CDR1 is MNHNY and CDR2 is SVGAGI in the germline V gene (reference sequence). CDR3: CASRLSSHTEAFF. The CDR3 region has the DNA TGTGCCAGCAGACTTTCCTCCCACACTGAAGCTTTCTTT.

The genes are TRBV18 and TRBJ1-4, with a possible D match to TRBD1 (5 bases). Trimming took off 2 bases at V and 5 bases at J, with 9 bases between the two ends. The V gene's germline CDR1 is KGHSH and CDR2 LQKENI. This CDR3 region has 14 residues. CDR3 DNA: TGTGCCAGCTCACCAGCAGGGAGGAATGAAAAACTGTTTTTT. Encoded protein: CASSPAGRNEKLFF.

The chain couples TRBV7-8 to TRBJ2-7, with a possible D match to TRBD1 (6 bases). V gave up 4 bases and J gave up 4 bases, with 20 bases separating them. The CDR3 is 16 amino acids. Germline values: CDR1 SGHVS, CDR2 FQNEAQ. Here the CDR3 DNA reads TGTGCCAGCAGCTCCCGATACCGGACAGAGAGTTACGAGCAGTACTTC. Its translation: CASSSRYRTESYEQYF.

This clone was seen only once. The chain couples TRBV27 to TRBJ2-5; D is possibly TRBD1 (5 bases). The J call may be incorrect, as the DNA end agrees better with TRBJ2-7. The CDR3 contains 15 residues. CDR1 MNHEY and CDR2 SMNVEV come from the germline V gene (reference sequence). The CDR3 loop reads CASSLSGQGKYEQYF. The CDR3 nucleotides read TGTGCCAGCAGTTTATCGGGGCAGGGAAAGTACGAGCAGTACTTC.

The sample holds one count of this clone. The chain recombines TRBV14 with TRBJ1-2; 7 bases are shared with TRBD1. The CDR3 spans 16 residues. In germline, CDR1 is SGHDN, CDR2 FVKESK. With 1 base clipped from V and 4 bases from J, the junction kept 9 bases outside the gene matches. The CDR3 bases are TGTGCCAGCAGCCAAGGCCGACAGGGACTCATCTATGGCTACACCTTC. This encodes CASSQGRQGLIYGYTF.

The chain links TRBV7-3 to TRBJ2-3; D is undetermined. The CDR3 covers 15 residues. V shed 2 bases and J shed 0 bases, with 9 bases lying between them. The germline CDR1 and CDR2 sequences are SGHTA and FQGTGA. The chain's CDR3 is CASSLGALSTDTQYF. The CDR3 nucleotides are TGTGCCAGCAGCTTAGGCGCCCTCAGCACAGATACGCAGTATTTT. Looking up the rest from reference TRBV7-3 and TRBJ2-3 gives the full variable domain: GAGVSQTPSNKVTEKGKYVELRCDPISGHTALYWYRQSLGQGPEFLIYFQGTGAADDSGLPNDRFFAVRPEGSVSTLKIQRTERGDSAVYLCASSLGALSTDTQYFGPGTRLTVL.

In its sample, this clone was seen once. This sequence joins TRBV7-3 and TRBJ2-2; D remains ambiguous. The CDR3 is 15 amino acids. CDR1 and CDR2 (germline): SGHTA, FQGTGA. V was shortened by 1 base and J by 7 bases, with 13 bases between the two germline ends. CDR3 DNA: TGTGCCAGCAGCTTAAAGGGTCGGCCGAGCGGGGAGCTGTTTTTT. It codes for CASSLKGRPSGELFF.

V usage is TRBV25-1 and J usage is TRBJ2-7, with D possibly being TRBD1 or TRBD2 (5 bases each). Germline-derived CDR1 and CDR2 are MGHDK and SYGVNS. This CDR3 has 13 amino acids. Trimming took off 4 bases at V and 3 bases at J, with 10 bases between the two ends. CDR3 DNA sequence: TGTGCCAGCAGTGGCAGGGAGAACTACGAGCAGTACTTC. Its protein is CASSGRENYEQYF.

Here the CDR3 DNA reads TGTGCCGAGGGCCGGACAGGAATTGAAGCTTTCTTT. Translated: CAEGRTGIEAFF. The rearrangement joins TRBV2 to TRBJ1-1, with 7 bases identical to TRBD1. Germline assignment: CDR1 SNHLY and CDR2 FYNNEI. Trimming at V came to 11 bases and at J to 7 bases, leaving 10 bases not matched to a gene. This CDR3 spans 12 amino acids. Using reference TRBV2 and TRBJ1-1 for the parts outside the CDR3, the full variable domain is EPEVTQTPSHQVTQMGQEVILRCVPISNHLYFYWYRQILGQKVEFLVSFYNNEISEKSEIFDDQFSVERPDGSNFTLKIRSTKLEDSAMYFCAEGRTGIEAFFGQGTRLTVV.

J is TRBJ1-1 and V is TRBV4-3; D uncertain. V lost 5 bases and J 6 bases, leaving 16 bases between the germline ends. The CDR3 sequence is 14 residues long. Germline lookup yields CDR1 LGHNA and CDR2 YSLEER. CDR3 DNA sequence: TGCGCCAGCAGCTCTCAGGCGGATACTTCTGAAGCTTTCTTT. Translated, it gives CASSSQADTSEAFF.

CDR3 nucleotide sequence: TGTGCCAGCAGCTTAGGGCCGGACGGGTCCTACGAGCAGTACTTC. Translated: CASSLGPDGSYEQYF. V gene TRBV13 combines with J gene TRBJ2-7; D gene unclear. This CDR3 spans 15 amino acids. Per germline, CDR1 PRHDT and CDR2 FYEKMQ (reference sequence). The germline V and J ends were trimmed by 0 bases and 1 base, with 10 bases remaining between them. The entire variable domain, with the rest obtained from reference TRBV13 and TRBJ2-7, is as follows: AAGVIQSPRHLIKEKRETATLKCYPIPRHDTVYWYQQGPGQDPQFLISFYEKMQSDKGSIPDRFSAQQFSDYHSELNMSSLELGDSALYFCASSLGPDGSYEQYFGPGTRLTVT.

This sequence joins TRBV7-8 and TRBJ1-1, with D unclear. Germline CDR1 and CDR2: SGHVS and FQNEAQ. The CDR3 is made up of 14 amino acids. V lost 7 bases, J lost 0 bases, and 12 bases lay in between. CDR3: CASTTGPLNTEAFF. In DNA, the CDR3 is TGTGCCAGCACAACCGGGCCTTTGAACACTGAAGCTTTCTTT.

This clone is a singleton in its sample. The chain is built from TRBV6-6 and TRBJ1-2; D possibly corresponds to TRBD1 (5 bases). This CDR3 is built from 13 residues. Germline V gene sequence: CDR1 MNHNY, CDR2 SVGAGI (reference sequence). The germline V and J ends were trimmed by 6 bases and 1 base, with 9 bases remaining between them. CDR3 loop: CASSQGFNYGYTF. The DNA for the CDR3 is TGTGCCAGCAGCCAGGGCTTTAACTATGGCTACACCTTC.

This clone appeared many times. This chain connects TRBV4-1 to TRBJ1-2, with TRBD1 as a possible D gene (5 bases). V gave up 2 bases and J gave up 7 bases, with 17 bases separating them. The germline V gene encodes CDR1 MGHRA and CDR2 YSYEKL. CDR3 size: 15 residues. This CDR3 reads CASSQSVGEPSGYTF. CDR3 coding DNA: TGCGCCAGCAGCCAATCGGTAGGGGAACCGTCTGGCTACACCTTC.

The chain joins TRBV5-6 to TRBJ2-2; 9 bases match TRBD1. Germline CDR1 and CDR2: SGHDT and YYEEEE. Unmatched junction bases numbered 10, after V lost 4 bases and J lost 6 bases. This CDR3 contains 16 residues. CDR3 amino acids: CASSISGQGDAGELFF. Here the CDR3 DNA reads TGTGCCAGCAGCATATCGGGACAGGGAGACGCCGGGGAGCTGTTTTTT.